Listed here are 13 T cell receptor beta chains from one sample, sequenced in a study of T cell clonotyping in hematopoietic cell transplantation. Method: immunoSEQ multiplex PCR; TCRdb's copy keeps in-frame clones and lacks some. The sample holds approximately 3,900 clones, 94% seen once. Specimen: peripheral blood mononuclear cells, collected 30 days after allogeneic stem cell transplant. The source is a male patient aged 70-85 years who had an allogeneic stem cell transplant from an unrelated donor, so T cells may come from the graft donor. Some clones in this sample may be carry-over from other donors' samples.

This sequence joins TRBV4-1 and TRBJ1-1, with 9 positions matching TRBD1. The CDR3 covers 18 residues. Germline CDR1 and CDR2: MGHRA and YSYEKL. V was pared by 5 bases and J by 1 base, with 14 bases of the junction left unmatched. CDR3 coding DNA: TGCGCCAGCAGCTTCGGACTTTGGACAGGGGCTCGGAACACTGAAGCTTTCTTT. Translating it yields CASSFGLWTGARNTEAFF.

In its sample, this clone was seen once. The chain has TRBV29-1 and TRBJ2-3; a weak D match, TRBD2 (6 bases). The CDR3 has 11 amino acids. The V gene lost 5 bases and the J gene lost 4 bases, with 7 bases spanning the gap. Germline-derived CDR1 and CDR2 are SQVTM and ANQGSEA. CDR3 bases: TGCAGCGTTTTAGCGGCAGATACGCAGTATTTT. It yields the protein CSVLAADTQYF.

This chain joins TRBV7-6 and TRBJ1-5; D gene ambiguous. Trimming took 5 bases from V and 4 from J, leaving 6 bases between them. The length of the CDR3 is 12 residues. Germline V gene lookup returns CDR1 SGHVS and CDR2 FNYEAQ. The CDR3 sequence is CASSLFNQPQHF. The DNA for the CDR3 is TGTGCCAGCAGCCTATTTAATCAGCCCCAGCATTTT.

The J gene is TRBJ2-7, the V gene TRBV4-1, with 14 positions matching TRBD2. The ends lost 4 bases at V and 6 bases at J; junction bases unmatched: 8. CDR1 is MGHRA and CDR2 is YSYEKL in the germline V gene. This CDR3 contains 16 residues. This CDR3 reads CASSPPGLAGGSEQYF. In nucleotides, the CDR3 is TGCGCCAGCAGCCCCCCAGGACTAGCGGGGGGTTCCGAGCAGTACTTC.

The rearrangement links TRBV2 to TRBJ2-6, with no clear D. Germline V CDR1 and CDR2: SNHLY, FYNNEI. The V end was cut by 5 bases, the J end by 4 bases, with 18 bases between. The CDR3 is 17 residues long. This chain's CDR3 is CASSFLHGTSGANVLTF. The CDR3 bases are TGTGCCAGCAGTTTCTTACATGGAACGAGCGGGGCCAACGTCCTGACTTTC.

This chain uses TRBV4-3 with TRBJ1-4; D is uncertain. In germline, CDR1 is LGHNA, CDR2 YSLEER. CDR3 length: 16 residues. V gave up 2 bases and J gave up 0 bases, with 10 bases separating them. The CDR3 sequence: CASSQSHRATNEKLFF. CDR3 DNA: TGCGCCAGCAGCCAATCTCACAGAGCAACTAATGAAAAACTGTTTTTT.

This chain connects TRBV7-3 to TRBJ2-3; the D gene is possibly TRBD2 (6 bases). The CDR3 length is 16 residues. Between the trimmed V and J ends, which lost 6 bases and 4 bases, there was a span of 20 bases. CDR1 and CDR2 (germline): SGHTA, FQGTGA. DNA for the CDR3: TGTGCCAGCAGGCCGCGCGGACCGGGAGTTGCAGATACGCAGTATTTT. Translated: CASRPRGPGVADTQYF. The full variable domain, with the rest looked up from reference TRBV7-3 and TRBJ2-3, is GAGVSQTPSNKVTEKGKYVELRCDPISGHTALYWYRQSLGQGPEFLIYFQGTGAADDSGLPNDRFFAVRPEGSVSTLKIQRTERGDSAVYLCASRPRGPGVADTQYFGPGTRLTVL.

CDR3 loop: CASSLAEGATEQYF. For the CDR3, the DNA is TGTGCCAGCAGCCTGGCGGAGGGGGCGACCGAGCAGTACTTC. The chain links TRBV7-6 to TRBJ2-7; perhaps TRBD1 as D (7 bases). CDR1 and CDR2 from the germline V gene are SGHVS and FNYEAQ. V was shortened by 5 bases and J by 6 bases, with 17 bases between the two germline ends. CDR3 length: 14 amino acids. Full variable domain (rest looked up from reference TRBV7-6 and TRBJ2-7): GAGVSQSPRYKVTKRGQDVALRCDPISGHVSLYWYRQALGQGPEFLTYFNYEAQQDKSGLPNDRFSAERPEGSISTLTIQRTEQRDSAMYRCASSLAEGATEQYFGPGTRLTVT.

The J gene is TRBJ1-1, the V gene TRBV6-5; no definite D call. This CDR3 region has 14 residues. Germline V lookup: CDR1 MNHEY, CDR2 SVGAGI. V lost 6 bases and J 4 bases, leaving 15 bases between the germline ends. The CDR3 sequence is CASSSWLEGTEAFF. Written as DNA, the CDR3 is TGTGCCAGCAGCTCCTGGCTCGAGGGCACTGAAGCTTTCTTT.

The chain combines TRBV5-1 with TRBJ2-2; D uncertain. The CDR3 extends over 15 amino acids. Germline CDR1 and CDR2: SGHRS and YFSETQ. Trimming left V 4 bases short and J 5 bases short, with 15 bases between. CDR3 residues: CASSQPAGFTGELFF. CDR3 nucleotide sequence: TGCGCCAGCAGCCAACCGGCCGGGTTTACCGGGGAGCTGTTTTTT.

In nucleotides, the CDR3 is TGTGCCAGCAGCTCCCGCGGACAGGGGAACTACGAGCAGTACTTC. This gives the protein CASSSRGQGNYEQYF. The chain couples TRBV5-4 to TRBJ2-7; 9 nucleotides agree with TRBD1. Looked up from germline, CDR1 is SGHNT and CDR2 is YYREEE (reference sequence). V lost 3 bases, J lost 3 bases, and 7 bases stayed unmatched. The CDR3 contains 15 residues. The full variable domain, in which reference TRBV5-4 and TRBJ2-7 provide the parts outside the CDR3, is ETGVTQSPTHLIKTRGQQVTLRCSSQSGHNTVSWYQQALGQGPQFIFQYYREEENGRGNFPPRFSGLQFPNYSSELNVNALELDDSALYLCASSSRGQGNYEQYFGPGTRLTVT.

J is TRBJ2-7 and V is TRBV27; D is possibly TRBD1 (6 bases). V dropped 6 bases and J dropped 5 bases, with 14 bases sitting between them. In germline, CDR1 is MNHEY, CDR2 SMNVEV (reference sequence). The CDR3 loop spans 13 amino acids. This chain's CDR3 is CASRSGELNEQYF. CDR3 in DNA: TGTGCCAGCAGATCAGGGGAGTTAAACGAGCAGTACTTC.

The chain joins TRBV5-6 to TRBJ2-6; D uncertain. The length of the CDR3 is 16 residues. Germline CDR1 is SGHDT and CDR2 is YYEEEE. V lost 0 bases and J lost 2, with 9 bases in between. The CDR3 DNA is TGTGCCAGCAGCTTGGCCTTAAGGGCTGGGGCCAACGTCCTGACTTTC. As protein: CASSLALRAGANVLTF.